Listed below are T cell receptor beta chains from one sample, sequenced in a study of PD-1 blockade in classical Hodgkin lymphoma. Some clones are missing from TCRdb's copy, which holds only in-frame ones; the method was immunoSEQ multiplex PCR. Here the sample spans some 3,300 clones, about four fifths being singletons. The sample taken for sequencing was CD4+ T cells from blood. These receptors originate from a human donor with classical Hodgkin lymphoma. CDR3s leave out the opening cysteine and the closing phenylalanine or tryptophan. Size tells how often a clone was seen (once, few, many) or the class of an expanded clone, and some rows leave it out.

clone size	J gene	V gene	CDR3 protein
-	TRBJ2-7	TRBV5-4	ASSIGGTGSYEQY
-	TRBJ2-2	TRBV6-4	ASSGTGDTGELF
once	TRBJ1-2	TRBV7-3	ASSLTRTANYGYT
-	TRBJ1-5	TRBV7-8	ASSLHRGLNQPQH
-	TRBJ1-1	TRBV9	ASSYPDRGNTEAF
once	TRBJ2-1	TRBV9	ASSPSVAGEQF
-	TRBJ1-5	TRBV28	ASTLGGGAGNQPQH
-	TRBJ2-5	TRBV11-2	ASSFLEGYGTQY
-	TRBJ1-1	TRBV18	ASSPDRDTEAF
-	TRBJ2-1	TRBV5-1	ASSLGGRGSTTPIEQF
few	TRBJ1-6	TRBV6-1	ASSPERAGIVLH
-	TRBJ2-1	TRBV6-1	ASSEGTGYNEQF
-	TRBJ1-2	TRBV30	AWSPDRGQGGYT
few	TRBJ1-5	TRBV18	ASSREWGQPQH
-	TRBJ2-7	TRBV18	ASSPGTFEGGEQY
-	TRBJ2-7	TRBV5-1	ASSLGEGGEQY
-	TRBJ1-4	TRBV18	ASSPSRGLEKLF
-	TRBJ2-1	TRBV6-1	ASTPDRAGEQF
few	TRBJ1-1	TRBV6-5	ASTGQGDTEAF
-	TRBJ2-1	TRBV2	ASSVLALSEQF
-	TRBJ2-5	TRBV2	ASSFERKTQY
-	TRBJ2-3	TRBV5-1	ASSLERADTQY
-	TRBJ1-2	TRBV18	ASSPLGGHEDGYT
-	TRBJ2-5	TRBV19	ASSVGLAQETQY
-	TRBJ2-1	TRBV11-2	ASSFEGLAEQF
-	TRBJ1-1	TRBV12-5	ASGPPRTGFTEAF
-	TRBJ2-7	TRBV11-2	ASSLTTGGAEQY
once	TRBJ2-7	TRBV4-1	ASSPRQGINYEQY
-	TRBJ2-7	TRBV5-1	ASSLDYEQY
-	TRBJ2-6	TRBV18	ASSPDSGANVLT
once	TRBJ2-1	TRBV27	ASSLGLGNEQF
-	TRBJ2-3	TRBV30	AWSWTGADTQY
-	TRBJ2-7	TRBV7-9	ASSLGTTGYEQY
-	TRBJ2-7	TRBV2	ASGRDRPSNEQY
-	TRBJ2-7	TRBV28	ASSLDRRQGGTYEQY
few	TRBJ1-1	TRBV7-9	ASSPPGGRETEAF
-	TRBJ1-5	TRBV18	ASSPDSSSGPQH
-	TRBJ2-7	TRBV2	ASSWDSSYEQY